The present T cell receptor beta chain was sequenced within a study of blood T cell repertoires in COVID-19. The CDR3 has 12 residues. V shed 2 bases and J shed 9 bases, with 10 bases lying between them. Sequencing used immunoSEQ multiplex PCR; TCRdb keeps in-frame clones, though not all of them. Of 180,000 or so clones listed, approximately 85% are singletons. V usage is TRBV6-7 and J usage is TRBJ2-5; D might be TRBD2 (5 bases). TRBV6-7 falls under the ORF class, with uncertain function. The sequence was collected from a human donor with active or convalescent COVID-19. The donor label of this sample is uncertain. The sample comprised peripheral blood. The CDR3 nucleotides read TGTGCCAGCAGTTACGAGGCCGGGGCCCAGTACTTC. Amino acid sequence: CASSYEAGAQYF.